This TCR beta chain came from a study of blood T cell repertoires in COVID-19. Study details: Sources were T cells, B-cell-depleted T cells, or PBMCs; the material itself was cDNA or gDNA.

Per the original data handling: Counts of nucleated cells, estimated from reference gene primer amplification, were obtained. This table comes from immunoSEQ multiplex PCR, and its TCRdb copy is limited to in-frame clones, with some not included. The V and J calls and the clone size are those of that table, but D and trimming were determined from the DNA. This table has around 340,000 clones, 65% to 90% appearing once. Germline V gene sequence: CDR1 LNHDA, CDR2 SQIVND (reference sequence). The trim removed 10 bases at V and 0 bases at J, leaving 5 bases unmatched. The CDR3 has 14 residues. Participants had their cohort set by participant-reported clinical history.

The rearrangement joins TRBV19 to TRBJ1-3, with 8 bases matching TRBD1. The source of this sequence is a middle-aged woman with acute COVID-19. The specimen was PBMCs or T cells enriched from blood (not recorded which). The CDR3 sequence: CATQGALSGNTIYF. CDR3 bases: TGTGCCACGCAGGGGGCCCTCTCTGGAAACACCATATATTTT.